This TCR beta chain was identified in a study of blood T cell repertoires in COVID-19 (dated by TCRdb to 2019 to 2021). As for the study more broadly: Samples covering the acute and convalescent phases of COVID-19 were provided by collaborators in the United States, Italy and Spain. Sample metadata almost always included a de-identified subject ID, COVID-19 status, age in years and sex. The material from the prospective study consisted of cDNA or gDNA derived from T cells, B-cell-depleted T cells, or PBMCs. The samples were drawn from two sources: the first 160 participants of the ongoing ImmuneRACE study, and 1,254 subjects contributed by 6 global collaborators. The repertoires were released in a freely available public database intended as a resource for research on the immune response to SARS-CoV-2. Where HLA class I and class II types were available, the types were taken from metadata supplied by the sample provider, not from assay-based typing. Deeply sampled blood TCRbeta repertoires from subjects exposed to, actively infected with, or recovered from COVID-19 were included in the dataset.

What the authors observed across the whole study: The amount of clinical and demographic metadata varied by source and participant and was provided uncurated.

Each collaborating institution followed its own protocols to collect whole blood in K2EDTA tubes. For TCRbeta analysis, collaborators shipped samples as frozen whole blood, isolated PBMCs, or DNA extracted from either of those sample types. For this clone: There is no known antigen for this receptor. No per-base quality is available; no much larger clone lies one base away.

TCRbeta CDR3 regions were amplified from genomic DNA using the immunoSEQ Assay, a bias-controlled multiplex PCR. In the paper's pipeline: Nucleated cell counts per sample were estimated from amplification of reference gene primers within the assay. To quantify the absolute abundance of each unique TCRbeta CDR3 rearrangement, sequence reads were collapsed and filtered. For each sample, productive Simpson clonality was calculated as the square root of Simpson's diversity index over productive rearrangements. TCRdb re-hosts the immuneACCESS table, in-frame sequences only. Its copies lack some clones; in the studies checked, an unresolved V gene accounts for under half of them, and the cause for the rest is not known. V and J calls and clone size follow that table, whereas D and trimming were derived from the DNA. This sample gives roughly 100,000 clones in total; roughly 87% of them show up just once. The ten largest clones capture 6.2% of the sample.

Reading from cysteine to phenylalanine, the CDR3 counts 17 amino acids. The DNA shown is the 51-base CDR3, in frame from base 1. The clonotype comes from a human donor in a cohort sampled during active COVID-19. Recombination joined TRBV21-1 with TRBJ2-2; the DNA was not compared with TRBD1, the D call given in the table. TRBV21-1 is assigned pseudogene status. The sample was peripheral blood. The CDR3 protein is CASSNLEDPGDTGELFF. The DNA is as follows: TGTGCCAGCAGCAACCTCGAAGACCCAGGGGACACCGGGGAGCTGTTTTTT.